This record concerns one T cell receptor (beta chain) sequence. Method: immunoSEQ multiplex PCR; TCRdb's copy keeps in-frame clones and lacks some. This table holds about 46,000 clones, 85% to 90% found once. This record belongs to a study of memory CD8 T cells in hepatitis C reinfection. Overall study: Between 12 and 24 weeks after reinfection detection, late samples were drawn.

Specified time point: late/post reinfection, 12 to 24 weeks after detection. No in vitro expansion preceded TCR sequencing of the sorted cells. Donors were people who inject drugs in the Montreal HEPCO cohort. A couple of donors provided sorted CD3+ CD8+ CD45RO- naive CD8 T cells at all three reinfection time points. This CDR3 has 12 amino acids. Germline values: CDR1 SGHAT, CDR2 FQNNGV. V shed 5 bases and J 3 bases; nucleotides not matched to a gene: 1. The rearrangement links TRBV11-2 to TRBJ2-7; 7 bases line up with TRBD1. The source is a man between 18 and 35 years old with hepatitis C virus infection. Source material: naive CD8+ T cells sorted from blood. The CDR3 sequence: CASSQGVYEQYF. The CDR3, as DNA: TGTGCCAGCAGCCAGGGGGTCTACGAGCAGTACTTC.